What follows are 23 T cell receptor beta chains derived from one specimen sequenced in a study of beta chain features in type 1 diabetes listed by TCRdb under 2018. The method behind the library was the immunoSEQ multiplex PCR assay. The entire amount of isolated RNA was reverse transcribed using the High Capacity cDNA Reverse Transcription Kit, so the sequenced TCRB transcripts were expressed ones. Held by TCRdb, this immuneACCESS table contains in-frame sequences only and omits some clones. Under half of the omission traces to an unresolved V gene where checked; the cause of the rest is unknown. Present in this sample are 400,000 or so clones, around 10% of which were seen just once. The ten largest clones capture roughly 0.6% of the sample. For these receptors, no antigen is known. Broad study findings and their caveats: In all four CD4+ subsets, TCRB CDR3 length was moderately but significantly shorter in type 1 diabetes patients.

Sequenced material: central memory CD4+ T cells from blood. The receptors derive from a man aged 30-40 years with type 1 diabetes.

In its sample, this clone was seen many times. This chain uses TRBV4-2 with TRBJ2-5; possibly TRBD2 for D (7 bases). Germline CDR1 LGHNA, CDR2 YNFKEQ. The CDR3 runs to 15 residues. Trimming took 3 bases from V and 5 from J, leaving 16 bases between them. CDR3 DNA sequence: TGTGCCAGCAGCCATGGGGGGGGCGCGCAGGAGACCCAGTACTTC. Protein product: CASSHGGGAQETQYF.

This clone showed up many times. The same CDR3 is also encoded by other DNA sequences in this sample. The chain uses TRBV6-1 and TRBJ1-5; 7 positions agree with TRBD1. The CDR3 runs to 15 residues. Looked up from germline, CDR1 is MNHNS and CDR2 is SASEGT. J gave up 6 bases and V 5 bases, and 10 bases lay outside the gene matches. CDR3 nucleotide sequence: TGTGCCAGCAGTCTAGACAGGGAGGGCGGTCAGCCCCAGCATTTT. It translates to CASSLDREGGQPQHF.

This clone has at least ten counts. The chain carries TRBV4-3 and TRBJ2-3; 10 bases line up with TRBD2. Germline V gene data show CDR1 as LGHNA and CDR2 as YSLEER. The J segment lost 4 bases and the V segment lost 4 bases, leaving 8 bases of the junction unmatched. The CDR3 loop spans 16 amino acids. For the CDR3, the DNA is TGCGCCAGCAGCCGGGTCACTAGCGGGACCTCAGATACGCAGTATTTT. The encoded protein is CASSRVTSGTSDTQYF.

The chain is built from TRBV7-8 and TRBJ2-7; TRBD1 or TRBD2 may be the D gene (5 bases each). Germline V lookup: CDR1 SGHVS, CDR2 FQNEAQ. This CDR3 is 13 amino acids long. V lost 5 bases to trimming and J lost 6 bases, with 14 bases between them. The CDR3 loop is CASSAQGRGEQYF. The CDR3, as DNA: TGTGCCAGCAGCGCGCAGGGCCGGGGCGAGCAGTACTTC.

In its sample, this clone was seen a few times. This rearrangement joins TRBV18 to TRBJ2-1; D is unclear. V was clipped by 5 bases and J by 0 bases, with 5 bases between them. This CDR3 has 13 amino acids. Germline V CDR1 and CDR2: KGHSH, LQKENI. The CDR3 reads CASSSGSYNEQFF. The CDR3 DNA sequence: TGTGCCAGCTCATCGGGCTCCTACAATGAGCAGTTCTTC.

The CDR3 DNA follows: TGTGCCAGTAGCGCTAGCGGGAGGAAAGGCACAGATACGCAGTATTTT. Protein product: CASSASGRKGTDTQYF. The chain carries TRBV19 and TRBJ2-3; 11 positions agree with TRBD2. The CDR3 spans 16 residues. Unmatched junction bases numbered 6, after V lost 6 bases and J lost 1 base. Germline CDR1 and CDR2: LNHDA and SQIVND (reference sequence).

In its sample, this clone was seen a few times. CDR3 DNA: TGTGCCAGCAGCTTGGGACTAGCGGGAATGAGCACAGATACGCAGTATTTT. This gives the protein CASSLGLAGMSTDTQYF. This chain uses TRBV7-9 with TRBJ2-3; 13 bases line up with TRBD2. The V gene end was trimmed by 3 bases and the J gene end by 0 bases; junction bases not matched to a gene: 3. The CDR3 consists of 17 residues. Per germline, CDR1 SEHNR and CDR2 FQNEAQ (reference sequence).

As for this clone: Other DNA sequences in this specimen translate into the identical CDR3. The rearrangement joins TRBV28 to TRBJ1-2; a weak D match, TRBD1 (5 bases). CDR3 size: 13 residues. Germline CDR1 is MDHEN and CDR2 is SYDVKM. Trimming removed 5 bases from V and 3 bases from J, with 10 bases in between. Here the CDR3 DNA reads TGTGCCAGCAGTCGGGACGGACACTATGGCTACACCTTC. Translation gives CASSRDGHYGYTF.

This clone was seen only a few times. Additional DNA sequences in this sample encode the identical CDR3. V gene TRBV7-9 combines with J gene TRBJ1-1; D uncertain. CDR3 size: 13 residues. Germline V CDR1 and CDR2: SEHNR, FQNEAQ (reference sequence). Trimming pared 0 bases from V and 5 bases from J, leaving 7 bases between. Here the CDR3 reads CASSLAEGTEAFF. The CDR3 DNA reads TGTGCCAGCAGCTTAGCGGAGGGAACTGAAGCTTTCTTT.

This clone was seen more than once but under ten times. The V gene is TRBV6-6, the J gene TRBJ1-4; no definite D call. Germline V gene lookup returns CDR1 MNHNY and CDR2 SVGAGI (reference sequence). V shed 4 bases and J shed 7 bases, with 13 bases lying between them. The CDR3 extends over 14 amino acids. CDR3 coding DNA: TGTGCCAGCAGTTCGCCCTCATGGGGTGAAAAACTGTTTTTT. Encoded protein: CASSSPSWGEKLFF.

The rearrangement joins TRBV5-6 to TRBJ1-2; TRBD1 might be the D (6 bases). This CDR3 spans 15 amino acids. The germline V gene encodes CDR1 SGHDT and CDR2 YYEEEE. Trimming stripped 0 bases from V and 2 bases from J, with 11 bases between. The CDR3 here is CASSLVAGENYGYTF. For the CDR3, the DNA is TGTGCCAGCAGCTTGGTGGCAGGGGAAAACTATGGCTACACCTTC. Supplemented by reference TRBV5-6 and TRBJ1-2, the full variable domain reads DAGVTQSPTHLIKTRGQQVTLRCSPKSGHDTVSWYQQALGQGPQFIFQYYEEEERQRGNFPDRFSGHQFPNYSSELNVNALLLGDSALYLCASSLVAGENYGYTFGSGTRLTVV.

The table lists this clone with a few counts. The rearrangement joins TRBV7-2 to TRBJ2-5; tentatively, D is TRBD2 (5 bases). V lost 1 base to trimming and J lost 2 bases, with 14 bases between them. Per germline, CDR1 SGHTA and CDR2 FQGNSA. The CDR3 covers 16 residues. This CDR3 reads CASSLVPVSVQETQYF. CDR3 DNA: TGTGCCAGCAGCTTAGTCCCAGTTAGCGTTCAAGAGACCCAGTACTTC.

The chain carries TRBV7-3 and TRBJ2-5; D gene uncertain. The ends were cut back, 2 bases at V and 4 bases at J, with 8 bases in the middle. The CDR3 length is 13 residues. The germline gives CDR1 SGHTA, CDR2 FQGTGA. The DNA for the CDR3 is TGTGCCAGCAGCTTAGATAATCGAGAGACCCAGTACTTC. Amino acids: CASSLDNRETQYF. The full variable domain, completed using reference TRBV7-3 and TRBJ2-5, is GAGVSQTPSNKVTEKGKYVELRCDPISGHTALYWYRQSLGQGPEFLIYFQGTGAADDSGLPNDRFFAVRPEGSVSTLKIQRTERGDSAVYLCASSLDNRETQYFGPGTRLLVL.

V usage is TRBV6-5 and J usage is TRBJ2-5; the D gene could be TRBD1 or TRBD2 (7 bases each). Trimming shortened V by 2 bases and J by 5 bases, and 12 bases separated the two germline ends. Germline lookup yields CDR1 MNHEY and CDR2 SVGAGI. This CDR3 contains 14 residues. The CDR3 loop is CASSYQQGGETQYF. CDR3 nucleotide sequence: TGTGCCAGCAGTTACCAGCAGGGGGGGGAGACCCAGTACTTC.

The V and J genes are TRBV11-3 and TRBJ2-1; D gene ambiguous. V lost 1 base to trimming and J lost 8 bases, with 6 bases between them. The germline gives CDR1 SGHNT, CDR2 YENEEA. The CDR3 spans 12 residues. For the CDR3, the DNA is TGTGCCAGCAGCTTAGTTTCCCATGAGCAGTTCTTC. It specifies CASSLVSHEQFF.

The chain recombines TRBV6-1 with TRBJ1-1; 10 bases fit TRBD1. Germline V CDR1 and CDR2: MNHNS, SASEGT. The CDR3 covers 13 residues. The V segment lost 11 bases and the J segment 3 bases; nucleotides outside the gene matches: 6. This chain's CDR3 is CAVPGQGYTEAFF. The CDR3 bases are TGTGCCGTACCGGGACAGGGGTACACTGAAGCTTTCTTT.

This clone was detected only a few times. The J gene is TRBJ2-3, the V gene TRBV19, with D unclear. The V gene's germline CDR1 is LNHDA and CDR2 SQIVND (reference sequence). This CDR3 is 12 amino acids long. Trimming cost V 8 bases and J 6 bases, with 12 bases left between them. The CDR3 protein is CASAPRTDTQYF. DNA for the CDR3: TGTGCCAGTGCGCCTCGTACCGATACGCAGTATTTT.

The chain recombines TRBV25-1 with TRBJ1-2, with a possible D match to TRBD1 (6 bases). Trimming stripped 4 bases from V and 0 bases from J, with 21 bases between. The CDR3 has 18 residues. Germline CDR1 MGHDK, CDR2 SYGVNS. The CDR3 bases are TGTGCCAGCAGTGGAGATCCGGGACAAAGGACCTCTAACTATGGCTACACCTTC. Encoded protein: CASSGDPGQRTSNYGYTF.

The chain has TRBV18 and TRBJ2-1; a possible D gene is TRBD1 (5 bases). From germline, CDR1 is KGHSH and CDR2 LQKENI. The germline V and J ends were trimmed by 0 bases and 9 bases, with 9 bases remaining between them. The CDR3 consists of 13 residues. CDR3 sequence (DNA): TGTGCCAGCTCACCACCGAACCAGGGTGAGCAGTTCTTC. The encoded protein is CASSPPNQGEQFF.

The chain joins TRBV29-1 to TRBJ2-3; 7 nucleotides match TRBD1. Germline-derived CDR1 and CDR2 are SQVTM and ANQGSEA. Losses at the gene ends were 4 bases for V and 0 bases for J; bases not matched to a gene: 7. The CDR3 extends over 15 amino acids. The CDR3 is CSVGVRGQSTDTQYF. In DNA, the CDR3 is TGCAGCGTTGGGGTTAGGGGACAGAGCACAGATACGCAGTATTTT.

This clone was observed once. This chain joins TRBV7-7 and TRBJ2-1; possibly TRBD1 for D (6 bases). V was pared by 4 bases and J by 10 bases, with 17 bases between. The CDR3 spans 14 residues. CDR1 and CDR2 (germline): SSHAT, FNYEAQ (reference sequence). The CDR3, as DNA: TGTGCCAGCAGCTCCCTGAGGGGGAGCGGCGAGCAGTTCTTC. This encodes CASSSLRGSGEQFF.

V gene TRBV6-1 combines with J gene TRBJ1-1; D call uncertain. Germline V CDR1 and CDR2: MNHNS, SASEGT. The ends were cut back, 4 bases at V and 4 bases at J, with 10 bases in the middle. This CDR3 is 13 amino acids long. CDR3 amino acids: CASSGEWATEAFF. The CDR3 coding sequence is TGTGCCAGCAGTGGCGAGTGGGCCACTGAAGCTTTCTTT.

The V call is TRBV19, the J call TRBJ2-5; D may be TRBD1 or TRBD2 (5 bases each). V was clipped by 1 base and J by 4 bases, with 13 bases between them. This CDR3 contains 15 residues. Germline V gene lookup returns CDR1 LNHDA and CDR2 SQIVND (reference sequence). CDR3 DNA sequence: TGTGCCAGTAGTATAGCTCCAGGGACGGGAGAGACCCAGTACTTC. Protein: CASSIAPGTGETQYF.